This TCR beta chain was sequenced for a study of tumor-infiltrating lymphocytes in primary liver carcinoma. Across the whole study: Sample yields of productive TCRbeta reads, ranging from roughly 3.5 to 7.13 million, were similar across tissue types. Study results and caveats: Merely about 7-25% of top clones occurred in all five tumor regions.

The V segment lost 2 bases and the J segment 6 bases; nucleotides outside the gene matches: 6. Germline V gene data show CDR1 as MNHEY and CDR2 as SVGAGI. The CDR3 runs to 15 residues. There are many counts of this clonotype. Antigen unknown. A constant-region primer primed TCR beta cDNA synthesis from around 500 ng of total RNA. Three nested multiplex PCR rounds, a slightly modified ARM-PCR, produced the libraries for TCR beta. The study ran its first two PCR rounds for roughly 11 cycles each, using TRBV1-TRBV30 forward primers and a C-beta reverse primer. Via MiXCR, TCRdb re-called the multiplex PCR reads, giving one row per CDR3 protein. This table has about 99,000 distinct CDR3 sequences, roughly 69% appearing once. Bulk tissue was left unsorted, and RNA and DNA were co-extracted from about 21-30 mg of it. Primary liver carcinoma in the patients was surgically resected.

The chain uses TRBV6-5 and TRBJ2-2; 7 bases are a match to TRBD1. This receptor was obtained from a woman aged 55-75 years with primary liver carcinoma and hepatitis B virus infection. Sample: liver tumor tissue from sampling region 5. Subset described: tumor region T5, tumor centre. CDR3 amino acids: CASSYRGRIAGELFF. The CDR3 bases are TGTGCCAGCAGTTACAGGGGGCGAATAGCCGGGGAGCTGTTTTTT.